This T cell receptor beta chain appears in the sequencing data of a study of OX40 agonist ivuxolimab in advanced cancers. Whole-study context: A mean age of about 56 years, range roughly 20 to 85, was recorded, and over 65% were male. Prior anti-PD-1, anti-PD-L1 or anti-CTLA-4 therapy was allowed; around 43% had some.

A remark on this clone: The antigen remains unidentified.

Samples of blood were obtained at baseline, on cycle 4 day 1, and on cycle 7 day 1. TCRdb's copy holds only in-frame clones and misses some; the assay was immunoSEQ multiplex PCR. The table includes tens of thousands of clones, more than 70% detected once. CDR1 is ENHRY, CDR2 SYGVKD, per germline. This CDR3 is 13 amino acids long. V was trimmed by 7 bases and J by 8 bases, leaving 12 bases between them. Notes on the study in general: Expanded clones were, on average, more numerous among CD8+ T cells than CD4+.

This TCR was recovered from an adult with an advanced solid tumor such as melanoma, head and neck, liver or kidney cancer. This sequence joins TRBV10-3 and TRBJ1-6; D gene uncertain. This specimen consisted of CD4+ or CD8+ T cells sorted from blood, obtained in a trial of the OX40 agonist ivuxolimab. The CDR3 spells CAITPGVDSPLHF. DNA for the CDR3: TGTGCCATCACCCCGGGAGTGGATTCACCCCTCCACTTT.